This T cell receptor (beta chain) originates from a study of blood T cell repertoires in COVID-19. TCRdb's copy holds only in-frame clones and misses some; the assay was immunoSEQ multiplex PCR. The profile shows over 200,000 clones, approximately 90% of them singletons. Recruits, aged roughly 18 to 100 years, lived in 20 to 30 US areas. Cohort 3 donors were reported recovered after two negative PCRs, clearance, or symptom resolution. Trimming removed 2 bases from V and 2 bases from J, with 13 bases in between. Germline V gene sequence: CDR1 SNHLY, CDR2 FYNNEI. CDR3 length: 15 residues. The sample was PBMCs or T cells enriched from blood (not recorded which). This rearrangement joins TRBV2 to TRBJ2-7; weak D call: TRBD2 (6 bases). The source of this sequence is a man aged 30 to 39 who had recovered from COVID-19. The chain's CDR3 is CASSESGVGPYEQYF. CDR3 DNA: TGTGCCAGCAGTGAATCGGGGGTTGGCCCCTACGAGCAGTACTTC.